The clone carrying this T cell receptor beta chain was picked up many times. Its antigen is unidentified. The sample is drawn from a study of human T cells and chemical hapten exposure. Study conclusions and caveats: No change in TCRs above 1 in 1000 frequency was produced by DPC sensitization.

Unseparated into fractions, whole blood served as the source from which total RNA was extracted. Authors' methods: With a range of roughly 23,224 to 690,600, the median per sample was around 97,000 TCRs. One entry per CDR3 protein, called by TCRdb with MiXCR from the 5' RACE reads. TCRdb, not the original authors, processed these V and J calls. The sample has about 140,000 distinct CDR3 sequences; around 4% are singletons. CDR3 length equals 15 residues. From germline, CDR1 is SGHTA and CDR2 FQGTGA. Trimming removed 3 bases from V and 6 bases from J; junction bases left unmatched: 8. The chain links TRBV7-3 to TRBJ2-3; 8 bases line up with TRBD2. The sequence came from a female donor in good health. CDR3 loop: CASSLSGGGWDTQYF. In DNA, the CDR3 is TGTGCCAGCAGCTTGTCGGGCGGGGGGTGGGATACGCAGTATTTT. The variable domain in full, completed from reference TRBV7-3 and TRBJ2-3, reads GAGVSQTPSNKVTEKGKYVELRCDPISGHTALYWYRQSLGQGPEFLIYFQGTGAADDSGLPNDRFFAVRPEGSVSTLKIQRTERGDSAVYLCASSLSGGGWDTQYFGPGTRLTVL.